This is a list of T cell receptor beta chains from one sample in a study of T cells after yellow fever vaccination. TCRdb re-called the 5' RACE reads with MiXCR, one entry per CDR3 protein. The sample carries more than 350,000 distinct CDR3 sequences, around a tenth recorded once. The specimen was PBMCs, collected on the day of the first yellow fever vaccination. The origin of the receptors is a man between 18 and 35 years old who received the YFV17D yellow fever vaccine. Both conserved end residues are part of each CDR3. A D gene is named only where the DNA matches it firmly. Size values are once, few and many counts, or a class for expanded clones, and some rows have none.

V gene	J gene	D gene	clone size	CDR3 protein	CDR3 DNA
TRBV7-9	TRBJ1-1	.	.	CASSSSFGRAFF	TGTGCCAGCAGCAGTTCCTTCGGGAGGGCTTTCTTT
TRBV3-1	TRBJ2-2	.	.	CASSARGSGTGELFF	TGTGCCAGCAGCGCCCGGGGCTCGGGCACCGGGGAGCTGTTTTTT
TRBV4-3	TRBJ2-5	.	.	CASSPRRREVQETQYF	TGCGCCAGCAGCCCCCGTAGGCGGGAAGTGCAAGAGACCCAGTACTTC
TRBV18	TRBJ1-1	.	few	CASSPAEAFF	TGTGCCAGCTCACCGGCTGAAGCTTTCTTT
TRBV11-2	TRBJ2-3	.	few	CASSYTLVTEGVTDTQYF	TGTGCCAGCAGCTACACCCTTGTGACTGAAGGGGTCACAGATACGCAGTATTTT
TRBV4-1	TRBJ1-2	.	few	CASSHRTVSYGYTF	TGCGCCAGCAGCCATAGGACGGTTAGCTATGGCTACACCTTC
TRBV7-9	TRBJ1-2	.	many	CASSFGVSNYGYTF	TGTGCCAGCAGCTTCGGCGTTTCTAACTATGGCTACACCTTC
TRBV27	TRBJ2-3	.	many	CASSLSGTDTQYF	TGTGCCAGCAGTTTATCAGGCACAGATACGCAGTATTTT
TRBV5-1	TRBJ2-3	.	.	CASSFIRHLGADTQYF	TGCGCCAGCAGCTTTATTCGTCATCTCGGGGCAGATACGCAGTATTTT
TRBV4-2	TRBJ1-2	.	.	CASSQDRGQPYGYTF	TGTGCCAGCAGCCAAGATCGAGGGCAGCCCTATGGCTACACCTTC
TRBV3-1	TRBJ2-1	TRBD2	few	CASSQVLASGGYNEQFF	TGTGCCAGCAGCCAAGTCTTGGCCAGCGGGGGGTACAATGAGCAGTTCTTC
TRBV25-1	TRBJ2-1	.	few	CASSSILRGDVNEQFF	TGTGCCAGCAGTTCCATTCTGAGGGGCGATGTCAATGAGCAGTTCTTC